This T cell receptor beta chain was documented in a study of T cell responses to AZD1222 COVID-19 vaccine. Study results and caveats: Spike-specific TCR breadth and depth both grew after two AZD1222 doses. Clonal diversity was possibly underestimated, and the donors were mostly white British, with more females.

Some clones are missing from TCRdb's copy, which holds only in-frame ones; the method was immunoSEQ multiplex PCR. The repertoire includes some 130,000 clones, about 93% of them detected once, and around 7.1% sits in the top ten. The CDR3 runs 17 residues. From germline, CDR1 is LNHDA and CDR2 SQIVND (reference sequence). The J segment lost 1 base and the V segment lost 4 bases, leaving 11 bases of the junction unmatched. About this clone: What it recognizes is unknown.

The specimen was peripheral blood, collected 28 days after the second AZD1222 dose. The receptor's source is an adult who received the AZD1222 COVID-19 vaccine. This chain connects TRBV19 to TRBJ1-1; TRBD1 aligns across 8 bases. CDR3 nucleotide sequence: TGTGCCAGTAGTACCCATCCTCCCAGGGGGCCGAACACTGAAGCTTTCTTT. The encoded protein is CASSTHPPRGPNTEAFF.